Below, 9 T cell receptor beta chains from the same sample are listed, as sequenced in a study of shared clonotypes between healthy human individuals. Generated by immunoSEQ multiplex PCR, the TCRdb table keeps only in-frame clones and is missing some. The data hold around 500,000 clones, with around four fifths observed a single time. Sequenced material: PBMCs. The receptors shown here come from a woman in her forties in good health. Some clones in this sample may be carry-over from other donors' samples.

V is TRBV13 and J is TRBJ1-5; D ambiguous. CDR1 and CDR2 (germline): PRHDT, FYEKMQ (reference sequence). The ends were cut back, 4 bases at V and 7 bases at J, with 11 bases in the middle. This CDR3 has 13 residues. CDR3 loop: CASSSPTRQPQHF. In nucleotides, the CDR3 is TGTGCCAGCAGCTCACCGACGCGGCAGCCCCAGCATTTT.

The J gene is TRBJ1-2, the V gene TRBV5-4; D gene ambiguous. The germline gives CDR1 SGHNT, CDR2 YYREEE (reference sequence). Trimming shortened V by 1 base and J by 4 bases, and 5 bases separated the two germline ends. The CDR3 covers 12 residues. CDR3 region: CASSLNSYGYTF. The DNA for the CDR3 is TGTGCCAGCAGCTTGAACAGCTATGGCTACACCTTC.

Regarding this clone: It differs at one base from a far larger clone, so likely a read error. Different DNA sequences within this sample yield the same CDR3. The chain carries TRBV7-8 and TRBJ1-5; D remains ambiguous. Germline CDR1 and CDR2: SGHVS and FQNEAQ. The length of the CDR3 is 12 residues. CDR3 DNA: TGTGCCAGCGGGCGGAGCAATCAGCCTCAGCATTTT. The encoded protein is CASGRSNQPQHF.

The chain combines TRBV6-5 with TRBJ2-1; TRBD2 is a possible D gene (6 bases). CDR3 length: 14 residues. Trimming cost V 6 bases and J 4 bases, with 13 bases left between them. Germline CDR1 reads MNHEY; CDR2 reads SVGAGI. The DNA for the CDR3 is TGTGCCAGCAGGGGACCTAGCGCATACAATGAGCAGTTCTTC. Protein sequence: CASRGPSAYNEQFF.

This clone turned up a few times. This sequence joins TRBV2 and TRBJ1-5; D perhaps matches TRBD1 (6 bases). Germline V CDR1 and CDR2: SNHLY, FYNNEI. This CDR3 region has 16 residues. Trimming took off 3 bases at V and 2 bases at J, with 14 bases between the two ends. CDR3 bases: TGTGCCAGCAGTGAGCGTAGCGGGGGCGGCAATCAGCCCCAGCATTTT. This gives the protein CASSERSGGGNQPQHF.

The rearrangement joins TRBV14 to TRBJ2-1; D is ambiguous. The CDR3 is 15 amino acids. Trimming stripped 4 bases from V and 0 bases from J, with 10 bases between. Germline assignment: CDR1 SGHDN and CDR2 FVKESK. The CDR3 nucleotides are TGTGCCAGCAGCCGTCGAACGGACTCCTACAATGAGCAGTTCTTC. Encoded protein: CASSRRTDSYNEQFF.

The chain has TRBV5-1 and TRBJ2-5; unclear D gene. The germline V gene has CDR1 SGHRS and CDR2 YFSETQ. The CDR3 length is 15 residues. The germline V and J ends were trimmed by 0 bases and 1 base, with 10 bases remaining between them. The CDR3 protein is CASSLVAVSQETQYF. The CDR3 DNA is TGCGCCAGCAGCTTGGTGGCAGTTAGCCAAGAGACCCAGTACTTC.

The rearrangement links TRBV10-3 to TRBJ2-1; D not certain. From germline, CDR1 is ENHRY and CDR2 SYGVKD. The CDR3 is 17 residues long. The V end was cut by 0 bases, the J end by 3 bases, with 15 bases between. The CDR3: CAISESGLPFRYNEQFF. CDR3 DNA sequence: TGTGCCATCAGTGAGTCTGGTTTGCCGTTTCGCTACAATGAGCAGTTCTTC.

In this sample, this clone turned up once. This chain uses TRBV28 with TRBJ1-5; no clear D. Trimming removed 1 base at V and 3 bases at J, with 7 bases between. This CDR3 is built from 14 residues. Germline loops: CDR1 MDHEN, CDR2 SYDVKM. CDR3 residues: CASSLFGFNQPQHF. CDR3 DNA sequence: TGTGCCAGCAGTTTATTTGGGTTCAATCAGCCCCAGCATTTT. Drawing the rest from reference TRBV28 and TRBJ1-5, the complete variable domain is DVKVTQSSRYLVKRTGEKVFLECVQDMDHENMFWYRQDPGLGLRLIYFSYDVKMKEKGDIPEGYSVSREKKERFSLILESASTNQTSMYLCASSLFGFNQPQHFGDGTRLSIL.